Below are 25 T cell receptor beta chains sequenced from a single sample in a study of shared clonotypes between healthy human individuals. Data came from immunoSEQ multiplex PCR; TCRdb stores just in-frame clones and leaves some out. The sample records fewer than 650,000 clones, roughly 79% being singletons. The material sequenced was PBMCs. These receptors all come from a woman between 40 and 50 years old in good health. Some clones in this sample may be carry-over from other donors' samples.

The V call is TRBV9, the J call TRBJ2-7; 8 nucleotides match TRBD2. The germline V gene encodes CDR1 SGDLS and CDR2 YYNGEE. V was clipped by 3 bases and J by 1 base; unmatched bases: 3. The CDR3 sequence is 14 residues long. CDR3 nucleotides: TGTGCCAGCAGCGAAGCGGGAGCGTCCTACGAGCAGTACTTC. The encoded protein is CASSEAGASYEQYF. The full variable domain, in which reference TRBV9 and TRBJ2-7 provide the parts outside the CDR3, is DSGVTQTPKHLITATGQRVTLRCSPRSGDLSVYWYQQSLDQGLQFLIQYYNGEERAKGNILERFSAQQFPDLHSELNLSSLELGDSALYFCASSEAGASYEQYFGPGTRLTVT.

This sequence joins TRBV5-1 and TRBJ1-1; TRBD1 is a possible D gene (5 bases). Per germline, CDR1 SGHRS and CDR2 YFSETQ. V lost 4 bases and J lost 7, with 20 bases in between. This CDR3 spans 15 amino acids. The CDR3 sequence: CASSTNGALTSEAFF. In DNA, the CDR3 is TGCGCCAGCAGCACGAATGGGGCCCTGACCAGTGAAGCTTTCTTT.

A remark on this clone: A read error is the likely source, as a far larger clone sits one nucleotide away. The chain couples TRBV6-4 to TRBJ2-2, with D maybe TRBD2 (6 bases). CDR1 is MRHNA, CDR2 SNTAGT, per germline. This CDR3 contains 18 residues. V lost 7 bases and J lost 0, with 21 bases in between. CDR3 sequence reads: CASKSLAEDETNTGELFF. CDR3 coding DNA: TGTGCCAGCAAGTCGTTAGCGGAAGACGAGACGAACACCGGGGAGCTGTTTTTT.

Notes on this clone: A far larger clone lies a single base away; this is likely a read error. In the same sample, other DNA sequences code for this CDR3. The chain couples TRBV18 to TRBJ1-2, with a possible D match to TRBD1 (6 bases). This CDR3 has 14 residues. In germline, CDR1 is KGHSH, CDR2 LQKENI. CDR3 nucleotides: TGTGCAAGCTCACCGGACAGTACTAACTATGGCTACACCTTC. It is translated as CASSPDSTNYGYTF.

The CDR3 spells CASSLVTGTSLKHEQFF. The CDR3 region has the DNA TGTGCCAGCAGCTTAGTTACGGGGACTAGTCTAAAGCATGAGCAGTTCTTC. The chain employs TRBV7-2 and TRBJ2-1, with TRBD2 matching 8 bases. Germline lookup yields CDR1 SGHTA and CDR2 FQGNSA. The CDR3 sequence is 17 residues long. After removal of 1 base from V and 8 bases from J, the junction contained 13 bases not matched to a gene.

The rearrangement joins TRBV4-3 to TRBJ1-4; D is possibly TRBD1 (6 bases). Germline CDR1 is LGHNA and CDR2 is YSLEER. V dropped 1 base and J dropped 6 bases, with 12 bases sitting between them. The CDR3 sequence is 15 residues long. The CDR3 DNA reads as TGCGCCAGCAGCCAAGCTGGGGACATCTATGAAAAACTGTTTTTT. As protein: CASSQAGDIYEKLFF.

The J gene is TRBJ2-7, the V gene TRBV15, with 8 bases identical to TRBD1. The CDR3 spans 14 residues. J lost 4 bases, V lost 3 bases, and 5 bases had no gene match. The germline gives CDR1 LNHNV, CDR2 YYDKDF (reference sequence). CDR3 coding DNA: TGTGCCACCAGCAGGGGGACAGGTCTATACGAGCAGTACTTC. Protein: CATSRGTGLYEQYF.

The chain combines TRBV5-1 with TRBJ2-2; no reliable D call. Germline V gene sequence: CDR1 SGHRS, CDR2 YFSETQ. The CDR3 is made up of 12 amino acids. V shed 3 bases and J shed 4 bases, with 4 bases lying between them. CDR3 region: CASSWITGELFF. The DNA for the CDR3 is TGCGCCAGCAGCTGGATCACCGGGGAGCTGTTTTTT.

The CDR3 reads CASSKQGLVTEAFF. CDR3 coding DNA: TGTGCCAGCAGCAAACAGGGTCTCGTCACTGAAGCTTTCTTT. This chain connects TRBV28 to TRBJ1-1; D is perhaps TRBD1 (6 bases). The CDR3 sequence is 14 residues long. Trimming removed 6 bases from V and 4 bases from J, with 15 bases in between. Germline V CDR1 and CDR2: MDHEN, SYDVKM. The full variable domain, rest sourced from reference TRBV28 and TRBJ1-1, is DVKVTQSSRYLVKRTGEKVFLECVQDMDHENMFWYRQDPGLGLRLIYFSYDVKMKEKGDIPEGYSVSREKKERFSLILESASTNQTSMYLCASSKQGLVTEAFFGQGTRLTVV.

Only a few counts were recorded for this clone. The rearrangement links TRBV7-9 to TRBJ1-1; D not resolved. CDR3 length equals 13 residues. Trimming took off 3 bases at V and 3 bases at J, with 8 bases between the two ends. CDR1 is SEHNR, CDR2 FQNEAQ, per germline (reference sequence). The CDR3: CASSFGPHTEAFF. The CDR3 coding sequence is TGTGCCAGCAGCTTCGGGCCACACACTGAAGCTTTCTTT.

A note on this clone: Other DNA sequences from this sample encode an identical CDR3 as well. CDR3 sequence: CASSPQGAGETQYF. The CDR3 region has the DNA TGTGCCAGCAGTCCACAGGGGGCAGGGGAGACCCAGTACTTC. The chain joins TRBV7-9 to TRBJ2-5, with TRBD1 matching 9 bases. CDR3 length equals 14 residues. The J segment lost 5 bases and the V segment lost 6 bases, leaving 7 bases of the junction unmatched. CDR1 and CDR2 (germline): SEHNR, FQNEAQ (reference sequence).

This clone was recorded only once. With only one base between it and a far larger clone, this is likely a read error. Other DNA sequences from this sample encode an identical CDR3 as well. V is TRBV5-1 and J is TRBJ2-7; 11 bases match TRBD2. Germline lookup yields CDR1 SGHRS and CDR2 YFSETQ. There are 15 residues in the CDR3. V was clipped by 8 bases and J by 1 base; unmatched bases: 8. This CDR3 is CASSTSGSRSYEQYF. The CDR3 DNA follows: TGCGCCAGTAGTACTAGCGGGAGTAGATCCTACGAGCAGTACTTC.

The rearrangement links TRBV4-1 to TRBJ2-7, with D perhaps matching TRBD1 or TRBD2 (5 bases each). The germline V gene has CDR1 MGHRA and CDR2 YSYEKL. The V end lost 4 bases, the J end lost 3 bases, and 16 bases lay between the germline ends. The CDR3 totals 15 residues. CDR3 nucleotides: TGCGCCAGCAGCCGACTCCCGGGGCAGCTCTACGAGCAGTACTTC. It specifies CASSRLPGQLYEQYF.

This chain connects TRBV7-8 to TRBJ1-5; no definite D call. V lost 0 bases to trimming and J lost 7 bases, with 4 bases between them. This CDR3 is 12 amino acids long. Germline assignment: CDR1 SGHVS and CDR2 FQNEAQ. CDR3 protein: CASSLAGQPQHF. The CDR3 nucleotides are TGTGCCAGCAGCTTAGCGGGGCAGCCCCAGCATTTT.

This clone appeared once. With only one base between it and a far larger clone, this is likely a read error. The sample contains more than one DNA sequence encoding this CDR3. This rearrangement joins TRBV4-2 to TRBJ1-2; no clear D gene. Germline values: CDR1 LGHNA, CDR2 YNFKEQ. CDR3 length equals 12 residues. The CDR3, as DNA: TGTGCCAGCTCGCGGGAACACTACGGCTACACCTTC. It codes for CASSREHYGYTF.

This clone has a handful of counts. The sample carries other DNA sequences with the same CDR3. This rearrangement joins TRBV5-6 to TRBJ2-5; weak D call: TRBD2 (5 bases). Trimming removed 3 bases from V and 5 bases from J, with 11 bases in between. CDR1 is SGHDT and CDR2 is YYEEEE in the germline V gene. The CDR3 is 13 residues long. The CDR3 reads CASSSTAVETQYF. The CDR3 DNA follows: TGTGCCAGCAGCTCTACAGCGGTGGAGACCCAGTACTTC.

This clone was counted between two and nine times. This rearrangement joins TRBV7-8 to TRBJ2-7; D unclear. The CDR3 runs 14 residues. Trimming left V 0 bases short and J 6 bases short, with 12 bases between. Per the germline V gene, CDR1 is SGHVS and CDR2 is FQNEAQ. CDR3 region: CASSLASLGSEQYF. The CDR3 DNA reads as TGTGCCAGCAGCTTAGCGAGTTTAGGTAGCGAGCAGTACTTC.

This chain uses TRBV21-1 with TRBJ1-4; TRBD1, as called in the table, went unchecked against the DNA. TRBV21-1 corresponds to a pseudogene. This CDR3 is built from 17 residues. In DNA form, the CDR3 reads TGTGCCAGCAGCGCTTCCCCCGGGACAGACTTTAATGAAAAACTGTTTTTT. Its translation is CASSASPGTDFNEKLFF.

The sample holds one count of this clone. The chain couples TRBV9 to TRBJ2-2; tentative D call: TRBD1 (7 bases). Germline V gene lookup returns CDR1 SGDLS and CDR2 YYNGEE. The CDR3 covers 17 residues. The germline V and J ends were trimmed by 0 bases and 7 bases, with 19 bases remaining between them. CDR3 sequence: CASSVVRRAGGVGELFF. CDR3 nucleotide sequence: TGTGCCAGCAGCGTAGTGAGGAGGGCAGGGGGTGTCGGGGAGCTGTTTTTT.

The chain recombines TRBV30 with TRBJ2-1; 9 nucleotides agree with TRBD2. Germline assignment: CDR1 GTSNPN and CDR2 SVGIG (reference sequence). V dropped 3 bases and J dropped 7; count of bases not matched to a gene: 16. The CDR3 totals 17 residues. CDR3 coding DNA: TGTGCCTGGAGGCTACCCGGGGGGCGGGAGGGCCGTAATGAGCAGTTCTTC. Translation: CAWRLPGGREGRNEQFF.

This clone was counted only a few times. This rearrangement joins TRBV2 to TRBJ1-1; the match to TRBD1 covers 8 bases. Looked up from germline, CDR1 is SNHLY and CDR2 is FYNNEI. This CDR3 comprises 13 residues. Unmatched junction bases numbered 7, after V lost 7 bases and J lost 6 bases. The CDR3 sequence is CASTPDREAEAFF. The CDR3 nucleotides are TGTGCCAGCACTCCGGACAGGGAGGCTGAAGCTTTCTTT.

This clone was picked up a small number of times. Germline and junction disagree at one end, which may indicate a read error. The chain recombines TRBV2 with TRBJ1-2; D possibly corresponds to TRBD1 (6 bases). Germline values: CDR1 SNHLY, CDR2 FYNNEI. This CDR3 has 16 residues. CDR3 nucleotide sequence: TGTGCCGGCAGTGAAGAGGCCGGGATGACAGGTGGTGGCTACACCTTC. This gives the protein CAGSEEAGMTGGGYTF.

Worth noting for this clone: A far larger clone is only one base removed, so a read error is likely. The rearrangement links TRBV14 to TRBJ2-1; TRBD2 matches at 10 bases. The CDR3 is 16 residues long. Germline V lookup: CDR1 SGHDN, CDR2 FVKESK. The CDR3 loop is CTSSRDSGRWIDEQFF. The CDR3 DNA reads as TGTACCAGCAGCCGGGATAGCGGGAGGTGGATCGATGAGCAGTTCTTC. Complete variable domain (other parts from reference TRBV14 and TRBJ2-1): EAGVTQFPSHSVIEKGQTVTLRCDPISGHDNLYWYRRVMGKEIKFLLHFVKESKQDESGMPNNRFLAERTGGTYSTLKVQPAELEDSGVYFCTSSRDSGRWIDEQFFGPGTRLTVL.

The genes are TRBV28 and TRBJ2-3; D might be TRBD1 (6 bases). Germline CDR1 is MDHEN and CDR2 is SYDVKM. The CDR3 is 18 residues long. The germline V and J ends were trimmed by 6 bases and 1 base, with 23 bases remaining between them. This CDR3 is CASRLEKGVGERTDTQYF. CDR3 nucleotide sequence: TGTGCCAGCAGGCTCGAAAAGGGGGTGGGGGAGCGCACAGATACGCAGTATTTT.

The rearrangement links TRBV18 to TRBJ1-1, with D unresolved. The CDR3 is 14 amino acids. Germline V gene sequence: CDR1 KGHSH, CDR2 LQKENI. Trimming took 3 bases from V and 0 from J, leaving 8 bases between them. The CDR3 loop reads CASSPATLNTEAFF. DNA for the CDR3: TGTGCCAGCTCACCGGCGACGTTGAACACTGAAGCTTTCTTT.